Listed below are T cell receptor beta chains from one sample, sequenced in a study of blood T cells in healthy people across ages. TCRdb independently ran MiXCR on the 5' RACE reads; one entry per CDR3 protein. The sample has fewer than 950,000 distinct CDR3 sequences, 30% to 45% seen once. Sequenced material: blood. The receptors stem from a man between 18 and 35 years old in good health. CDR3s include the opening cysteine and the closing phenylalanine or tryptophan. Fields, in order: J gene, V gene, clone size, D gene, CDR3 DNA, CDR3 protein. A D gene is named only where the DNA matches it firmly. Clone size, where shown, is once, few, many, or a class for clones that have expanded.

>TRBJ1-1|TRBV20-1|NA|NA
TGCAGTGCTCTGTCCGGGGGAGGACCGAACACTGAAGCTTTCTTT
CSALSGGGPNTEAFF
>TRBJ2-2|TRBV6-2/TRBV6-3|NA|TRBD1
TGTGCCAGCAGGTCCGGGACAGGGGAGGGGCAGCTGTTTTTT
CASRSGTGEGQLFF
>TRBJ2-1|TRBV6-5|few|TRBD1
TGTGCCAGCAGTCTTAACTGGGACAGGGGGTCCGATGAGCAGTTCTTC
CASSLNWDRGSDEQFF
>TRBJ1-2|TRBV2|NA|NA
TGTGCCAGCAGTGAGCGTCCTCTTGCCTATGGCTACACCTTC
CASSERPLAYGYTF
>TRBJ2-5|TRBV12-3/TRBV12-4|NA|NA
TGTGCCAGCAGCCCCCTAACGGGGGCCCTTGACAATGAGCAGTACTTC
CASSPLTGALDNEQYF
>TRBJ1-2|TRBV10-3|NA|NA
TGTGCCATCAGTGGAGGGGAGGGAAGGGGCTACACCTTC
CAISGGEGRGYTF
>TRBJ2-7|TRBV10-3|NA|NA
TGTGCCATCAATGGGGGCGGGCAGACCTACGAGCAGTACTTC
CAINGGGQTYEQYF
>TRBJ1-6|TRBV7-2|many|NA
TGTGCCAGCAGCCCTGGATCCAATTCACCCCTCCACTTT
CASSPGSNSPLHF
>TRBJ2-3|TRBV20-1|many|NA
TGCAGTGCTAGCAGTGAAAGGGTTGGCACAGATACGCAGTATTTT
CSASSERVGTDTQYF
>TRBJ1-1|TRBV5-1|NA|TRBD1
TGCGCCAGCAGCGGGGGACAGGGCATGAACACTGAAGCTTTCTTT
CASSGGQGMNTEAFF
>TRBJ1-2|TRBV7-6|NA|NA
TGTGCCAGCAGCGCCGGCGGCCCCCAGGCCTATGGCTACACCTTC
CASSAGGPQAYGYTF
>TRBJ1-1|TRBV5-6|NA|NA
TGTGCCAGCATAGGGGCAGGGCTGAACACTGAAGCTTTCTTT
CASIGAGLNTEAFF
>TRBJ2-7|TRBV7-2|many|TRBD2
TGTGCCAGCAGCTTAAATAGCGGGTCGATCCCCTACGAGCAGTACTTC
CASSLNSGSIPYEQYF
>TRBJ1-2|TRBV11-2|NA|NA
TGTGCCAGCAGCTTAGCGGCCTCCCGAGTCGGCTATGGCTACACCTTC
CASSLAASRVGYGYTF
>TRBJ2-1|TRBV7-2|NA|NA
TGTGCCAGCAGCCCACAAGGACAGATTCCTCCCTACGAGCAGTTCTTC
CASSPQGQIPPYEQFF
>TRBJ2-2|TRBV4-3|NA|NA
TGCGCCAGCAGCCTCCGAGAACTACATAACACCGGGGAGCTGTTTTTT
CASSLRELHNTGELFF
>TRBJ1-4|TRBV6-6|NA|TRBD1
TGTGCCAGCAGTCCCTGGGACAGGGTGGAAGAAAAACTGTTTTTT
CASSPWDRVEEKLFF
>TRBJ1-2|TRBV6-5|NA|TRBD1
TGTGCCAGCAGTTTCACGACAGGGTCGAACTATGGCTACACCTTC
CASSFTTGSNYGYTF
>TRBJ1-1|TRBV20-1|NA|NA
TGCAGTGCAGAGGGAACGAACACTGAAGCTTTCTTT
CSAEGTNTEAFF
>TRBJ2-7|TRBV13|NA|NA
TGTGCCAGCAGCTCCCACAGGGTGAACGAGCAGTACTTC
CASSSHRVNEQYF
>TRBJ2-5|TRBV4-2|NA|TRBD2
TGTGCCAGCAGCCAAGATCAAGTGGTTGGTAGCGGGGGTTACCAAGAGACCCAGTACTTC
CASSQDQVVGSGGYQETQYF
>TRBJ2-3|TRBV6-2/TRBV6-3|few|TRBD2
TGTGCCAGCAGTTACGCTGCCCTCTGGAGCGGGGATAAGACAGATACGCAGTATTTT
CASSYAALWSGDKTDTQYF
>TRBJ2-1|TRBV7-7|NA|NA
TGTGCCAGCAGCAGCGGTACCGGGACTGCCGTCGATGAGCAGTTCTTC
CASSSGTGTAVDEQFF
>TRBJ2-2|TRBV7-3|NA|NA
TGTGCCAGCAGCTCCCTGGGGGGAACGCTCACCGGGGAGCTGTTTTTT
CASSSLGGTLTGELFF
>TRBJ2-2|TRBV5-1|NA|TRBD1
TGCGCCAGCAGACTGACAGGGGAGGGGGAGCTGTTTTTT
CASRLTGEGELFF
>TRBJ2-3|TRBV7-2|NA|NA
TGTGCCAGCAGCTTAAGCCTAGCTAGCCCGGCCCCAGATACGCAGTATTTT
CASSLSLASPAPDTQYF
>TRBJ2-1|TRBV12-3/TRBV12-4|few|TRBD1
TGTGCCAGCATTAAAGACAGGGAATCCTACAATGAGCAGTTCTTC
CASIKDRESYNEQFF
>TRBJ2-5|TRBV7-2|few|NA
TGTGCCAGCAGCTTAGTTGGGCAGAGAGCTAAAGAGACCCAGTACTTC
CASSLVGQRAKETQYF
>TRBJ1-1|TRBV25-1|few|TRBD1
TGTGCCAGCAGGGAGACGGGACAGGACACTGAAGCTTTCTTT
CASRETGQDTEAFF
>TRBJ2-7|TRBV10-3|NA|TRBD1
TGTGCCATCAGTCAACGGACAGGGAATTCCTACGAGCAGTACTTC
CAISQRTGNSYEQYF
>TRBJ1-5|TRBV12-3/TRBV12-4|NA|TRBD1
TGTGCCAGCAGTATGGGGACAGGGGGTCAGCCCCAGCATTTT
CASSMGTGGQPQHF
>TRBJ2-5|TRBV9|few|NA
TGTGCCAGCAGCCCGGCCAAAGAGCAGTACTTC
CASSPAKEQYF
>TRBJ2-3|TRBV27|NA|TRBD1
TGTGCCAGCTCCAGGGGGCTCACAGATGCGCAGTATTTT
CASSRGLTDAQYF
>TRBJ2-7|TRBV7-9|few|TRBD1
TGTGCCAGCAGCCTCCCGGGACAGGGGAACTACGAGCAGTACTTC
CASSLPGQGNYEQYF